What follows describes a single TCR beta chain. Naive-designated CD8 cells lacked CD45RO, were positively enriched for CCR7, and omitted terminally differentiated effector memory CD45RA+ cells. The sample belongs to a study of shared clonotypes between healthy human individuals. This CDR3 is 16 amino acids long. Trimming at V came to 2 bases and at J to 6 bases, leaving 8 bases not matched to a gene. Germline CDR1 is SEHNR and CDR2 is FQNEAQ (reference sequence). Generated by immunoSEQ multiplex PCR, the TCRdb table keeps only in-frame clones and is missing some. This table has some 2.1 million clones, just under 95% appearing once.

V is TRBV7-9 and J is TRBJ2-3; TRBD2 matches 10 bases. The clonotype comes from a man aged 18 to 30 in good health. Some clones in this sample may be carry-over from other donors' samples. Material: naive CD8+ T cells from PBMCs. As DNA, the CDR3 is TGTGCCAGCAGCTTAAACGTAGCGGGAGGCTCTGATACGCAGTATTTT. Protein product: CASSLNVAGGSDTQYF.